Below, 7 T cell receptor beta chains from the same sample are listed, as sequenced in a study of blood T cell repertoires in COVID-19. Generated by immunoSEQ multiplex PCR, the TCRdb table keeps only in-frame clones and is missing some. Counted here are about 220,000 clones, around 84% occurring once; the ten biggest clones make up 4% to 6%. What was sequenced was peripheral blood. Every receptor here comes from a woman aged 55-69 years who had recovered from COVID-19.

The chain carries TRBV3-1 (or the pseudogene TRBV3-2) and TRBJ2-7, with 7 bases fitting TRBD2. The CDR3 covers 13 residues. The germline CDR1 and CDR2 sequences are LGHDT and YNNKEL (reference sequence). After removal of 4 bases from V and 3 bases from J, the junction contained 3 bases not matched to a gene. CDR3 sequence reads: CASSRTSDYEQYF. The CDR3 DNA is TGTGCCAGCAGCCGCACTAGCGACTACGAGCAGTACTTC.

The chain employs TRBV5-1 and TRBJ1-2, with D possibly TRBD1 on 5 matching bases. This CDR3 spans 13 amino acids. V was trimmed by 0 bases and J by 7 bases, leaving 10 bases between them. Germline assignment: CDR1 SGHRS and CDR2 YFSETQ. CDR3 sequence (DNA): TGCGCCAGCAGCTTGGCCGTCGGGGGTGGCTACACCTTC. Residues: CASSLAVGGGYTF.

V gene TRBV7-2 combines with J gene TRBJ2-7, with 10 bases identical to TRBD2. With V trimmed by 6 bases and J by 1 base, 6 bases remained unmatched. This CDR3 spans 15 amino acids. CDR1 SGHTA and CDR2 FQGNSA come from the germline V gene. CDR3 nucleotide sequence: TGTGCCAGCAGTTTTGTAGCGGGGGGATCCTACGAGCAGTACTTC. Protein product: CASSFVAGGSYEQYF. Combining the CDR3 with reference TRBV7-2 and TRBJ2-7 gives the whole variable domain GAGVSQSPSNKVTEKGKDVELRCDPISGHTALYWYRQSLGQGLEFLIYFQGNSAPDKSGLPSDRFSAERTGGSVSTLTIQRTQQEDSAVYLCASSFVAGGSYEQYFGPGTRLTVT.

The DNA for the CDR3 is TGTGCCAGCAGCTTAGTCGCTAGTCAGCCCCAGCATTTT. Translation gives CASSLVASQPQHF. The J gene is TRBJ1-5, the V gene TRBV7-2; D gene unclear. Germline V lookup: CDR1 SGHTA, CDR2 FQGNSA. Trimming took off 1 base at V and 6 bases at J, with 7 bases between the two ends. The CDR3 has 13 amino acids.

V is TRBV2 and J is TRBJ2-1; 8 nucleotides align to TRBD1. This CDR3 spans 15 amino acids. Germline V gives CDR1 SNHLY, CDR2 FYNNEI. The trim removed 7 bases at V and 5 bases at J, leaving 10 bases unmatched. The CDR3 is CASTPLTGANNEQFF. Written as DNA, the CDR3 is TGTGCCAGCACTCCGTTGACAGGGGCAAACAATGAGCAGTTCTTC.

The rearrangement uses TRBV5-1 and TRBJ1-1; 7 positions agree with TRBD1. The CDR3 length is 13 residues. From germline, CDR1 is SGHRS and CDR2 YFSETQ. V lost 4 bases and J lost 5; bases outside the gene matches: 5. DNA of the CDR3: TGCGCCAGCAGCGTGAACAGGGGAACTGAAGCTTTCTTT. Its translation is CASSVNRGTEAFF.

The gene calls are TRBV6-5 and TRBJ2-3; D might be TRBD2 (6 bases). Germline CDR1 and CDR2: MNHEY and SVGAGI. V was shortened by 6 bases and J by 3 bases, with 13 bases between the two germline ends. The CDR3 is 14 residues long. The CDR3 nucleotides read TGTGCCAGCAGGGTCCCTGGACTAACAGATACGCAGTATTTT. Amino acid sequence: CASRVPGLTDTQYF.